Presented here are 16 T cell receptor beta chains from one specimen sequenced in a study of shared clonotypes between healthy human individuals. TCRdb keeps only in-frame clones here, not all; method: immunoSEQ multiplex PCR. The table lists about 2 million clones, about 95% of them singletons. Terminally differentiated effector memory CD45RA+ cells were excluded from the naive CD8 cells, which were CD45RO-negative and positively selected for CCR7. Sequencing used naive CD8+ T cells sorted from blood. These TCRs come from a man aged 18 to 29 in good health.

The V gene is TRBV9, the J gene TRBJ2-3, with 14 bases aligning to TRBD2. CDR1 SGDLS and CDR2 YYNGEE come from the germline V gene. Trimming cost V 4 bases and J 11 bases; bases outside gene matches: 12. CDR3 length: 16 residues. The CDR3, as DNA: TGTGCCAGCAGCATTCGACTAGCGGGAGGGCCGTTAGAGCAGTATTTT. Translating it yields CASSIRLAGGPLEQYF.

This clone is a singleton in its sample. This sample includes further DNA sequences coding for the same CDR3. The chain joins TRBV7-8 to TRBJ1-5, with D hard to call. The V end lost 2 bases, the J end lost 0 bases, and 8 bases lay between the germline ends. CDR1 is SGHVS and CDR2 is FQNEAQ in the germline V gene. The CDR3 loop spans 15 amino acids. The CDR3 region has the DNA TGTGCCAGCAGCTTAAATTGGGGTAGCAATCAGCCCCAGCATTTT. It yields the protein CASSLNWGSNQPQHF. Full variable domain (outside the CDR3, taken from reference TRBV7-8 and TRBJ1-5): GAGVSQSPRYKVAKRGQDVALRCDPISGHVSLFWYQQALGQGPEFLTYFQNEAQLDKSGLPSDRFFAERPEGSVSTLKIQRTQQEDSAVYLCASSLNWGSNQPQHFGDGTRLSIL.

This chain uses TRBV27 with TRBJ2-5; a possible D gene is TRBD2 (7 bases). The CDR3 extends over 14 amino acids. V shed 4 bases and J shed 5 bases, with 14 bases lying between them. Per the germline V gene, CDR1 is MNHEY and CDR2 is SMNVEV (reference sequence). CDR3 sequence reads: CASSSRGGGETQYF. As DNA, the CDR3 is TGTGCCAGCAGTTCGAGGGGGGGTGGGGAGACCCAGTACTTC.

About this clone: One junction end disagrees with the germline gene, perhaps due to a read error. This chain uses TRBV7-9 with TRBJ1-1; D is unclear. The CDR3 is made up of 14 amino acids. CDR1 is SEHNR, CDR2 FQNEAQ, per germline (reference sequence). CDR3 sequence: CASSPSEANIEAFF. In DNA, the CDR3 is TGTGCCAGCAGCCCTAGCGAGGCGAACATTGAAGCTTTCTTT.

This sequence joins TRBV11-2 and TRBJ2-7, with TRBD1 matching over 7 bases. Germline V gives CDR1 SGHAT, CDR2 FQNNGV. V shed 4 bases and J 3 bases; nucleotides not matched to a gene: 6. This CDR3 region has 14 residues. CDR3 sequence: CASSSTGLLYEQYF. CDR3 in DNA: TGTGCCAGCAGCTCGACAGGGCTTCTCTACGAGCAGTACTTC.

The V gene is TRBV9, the J gene TRBJ1-3; no reliable D call. This CDR3 spans 15 amino acids. The V and J ends lost 6 bases and 4 bases respectively, with 17 bases between them. Germline CDR1 and CDR2: SGDLS and YYNGEE. The CDR3 here is CASTPYANAGNTIYF. Written as DNA, the CDR3 is TGTGCCAGCACCCCTTACGCAAACGCAGGAAACACCATATATTTT.

A remark on this clone: Other DNA sequences from this sample encode an identical CDR3 as well. This chain uses TRBV6-1 with TRBJ2-5; tentative D call: TRBD1 (5 bases). The J call may not be correct, given that the DNA end is closer to TRBJ2-7. This CDR3 region has 14 residues. Germline CDR1 MNHNS, CDR2 SASEGT. For the CDR3, the DNA is TGTGCCAGCAGCGTCGGACAAGATACCTACGAGCAGTACTTC. Translated, it gives CASSVGQDTYEQYF.

This clone has only one observation. This chain joins TRBV27 and TRBJ2-7; no clear D. CDR1 and CDR2 from the germline V gene are MNHEY and SMNVEV (reference sequence). The CDR3 totals 16 residues. V was pared by 2 bases and J by 0 bases, with 14 bases between. Here the CDR3 DNA reads TGTGCCAGCAGTTTACTTGGCGGAATGAGCTCCTACGAGCAGTACTTC. Protein sequence: CASSLLGGMSSYEQYF.

The V gene is TRBV13, the J gene TRBJ1-1; D is ambiguous. The CDR3 is 15 residues long. V lost 4 bases and J lost 4, with 16 bases in between. Germline lookup yields CDR1 PRHDT and CDR2 FYEKMQ (reference sequence). CDR3 protein: CASSSSMRLGTEAFF. The CDR3 DNA follows: TGTGCCAGCAGCTCCTCAATGAGGTTGGGCACTGAAGCTTTCTTT.

The J gene is TRBJ2-7, the V gene TRBV9, with TRBD2 matching 8 bases. The junction had 5 bases not matched to a gene; V was cut back by 0 bases and J by 3 bases. This CDR3 is 15 amino acids long. The germline CDR1 and CDR2 sequences are SGDLS and YYNGEE. CDR3 coding DNA: TGTGCCAGCAGCGTAGGGGCAGCGGGAGTCTACGAGCAGTACTTC. This encodes CASSVGAAGVYEQYF.

Concerning this clone itself: Other nucleotide sequences from this sample produce the same CDR3. CDR3 nucleotides: TGTGCCAGCAGTCCGACAGGCGGTAGCAATCAGCCCCAGCATTTT. It specifies CASSPTGGSNQPQHF. The chain recombines TRBV27 with TRBJ1-5; possible D gene TRBD1, 6 bases. Trimming stripped 5 bases from V and 0 bases from J, with 11 bases between. Germline loops: CDR1 MNHEY, CDR2 SMNVEV (reference sequence). CDR3 length: 15 residues.

J is TRBJ2-2 and V is TRBV25-1, with TRBD2 identical over 13 bases. V lost 5 bases to trimming and J lost 8 bases; unmatched junction nucleotides: 8. This CDR3 is built from 16 residues. From germline, CDR1 is MGHDK and CDR2 SYGVNS. CDR3 bases: TGTGCCAGCAGTACCCGACTAGCGGGGGGCGGTGGGGAGCTGTTTTTT. This translates into CASSTRLAGGGGELFF.

This chain uses TRBV6-5 with TRBJ2-1, with 8 bases fitting TRBD2. Germline values: CDR1 MNHEY, CDR2 SVGAGI. CDR3 length: 15 amino acids. V dropped 2 bases and J dropped 8; count of bases not matched to a gene: 8. CDR3 coding DNA: TGTGCCAGCAGTTACATGGCCAGCGGGGGTGATGAGCAGTTCTTC. This gives the protein CASSYMASGGDEQFF.

The CDR3 protein is CASSLATGSEQYF. Here the CDR3 DNA reads TGTGCCAGCAGCTTAGCGACAGGGAGCGAGCAGTACTTC. The chain employs TRBV11-2 and TRBJ2-7, with 7 bases matching TRBD1. The germline CDR1 and CDR2 sequences are SGHAT and FQNNGV. This CDR3 is 13 amino acids long. V gave up 1 base and J gave up 6 bases; unmatched junction bases: 3.

This sequence joins TRBV10-3 and TRBJ1-6; tentative D call: TRBD1 (5 bases). Germline V lookup: CDR1 ENHRY, CDR2 SYGVKD. The CDR3 contains 13 residues. V lost 3 bases, J lost 8 bases, and 8 bases lay in between. The CDR3 region has the DNA TGTGCCATCAGTGAAGACAGTCATTCACCCCTCCACTTT. Translation: CAISEDSHSPLHF.

The chain has TRBV2 and TRBJ2-7, with D tentatively TRBD1 (6 bases). Germline CDR1 SNHLY, CDR2 FYNNEI. The CDR3 is made up of 15 amino acids. V gave up 7 bases and J gave up 0 bases, with 16 bases separating them. The CDR3 sequence: CASTVTGDYSYEQYF. DNA of the CDR3: TGTGCCAGCACTGTGACAGGCGACTACTCCTACGAGCAGTACTTC.